This T cell receptor beta chain was obtained from a study of regulatory T cells in long-lasting Graves disease. For the study at large: Positivity for TSH receptor antibodies plus over 5 years of antithyroid drugs meant persistent Graves' disease.

The time point was: persistent/refractory GD, antithyroid drugs over 5 years with positive TRAb. PBMC RNA served as the TCR library source. Findings and caveats of the study: Those with persistent disease had in common more public clonotypes (2,741) than new patients (roughly 930). Segments TRBV28, TRBJ1-2 and TRBJ2-5 showed preferential usage in persistent disease.

According to the study, TCR beta libraries were built with iRepertoire HTBI primers and CDR3-region Arm-PCR. Original handling: Sample data revealed roughly 62 TRBV and over 12 TRBJ segments. TCRdb processed the multiplex PCR reads anew with MiXCR; each CDR3 protein has one entry. The authors' filters were not applied to this entry. The sample includes a few hundred thousand distinct CDR3 sequences, about 22% seen only once; the top ten take around 7%. The sample holds many counts of this clonotype. What it binds is not known. The V gene lost 6 bases and the J gene lost 2 bases, with 14 bases spanning the gap. This CDR3 has 14 residues. Germline V gives CDR1 MDHEN, CDR2 SYDVKM.

The sample consisted of peripheral blood mononuclear cells (PBMCs), taken when the disease was refractory, from a patient treated with antithyroid drugs. V and J are TRBV28 and TRBJ2-7, with D hard to call. This clonotype was sampled from a female donor with Graves disease. CDR3 sequence: CASSAYALTYEQYF. Written as DNA, the CDR3 is TGTGCCAGCAGCGCGTACGCCCTCACCTACGAGCAGTACTTC.